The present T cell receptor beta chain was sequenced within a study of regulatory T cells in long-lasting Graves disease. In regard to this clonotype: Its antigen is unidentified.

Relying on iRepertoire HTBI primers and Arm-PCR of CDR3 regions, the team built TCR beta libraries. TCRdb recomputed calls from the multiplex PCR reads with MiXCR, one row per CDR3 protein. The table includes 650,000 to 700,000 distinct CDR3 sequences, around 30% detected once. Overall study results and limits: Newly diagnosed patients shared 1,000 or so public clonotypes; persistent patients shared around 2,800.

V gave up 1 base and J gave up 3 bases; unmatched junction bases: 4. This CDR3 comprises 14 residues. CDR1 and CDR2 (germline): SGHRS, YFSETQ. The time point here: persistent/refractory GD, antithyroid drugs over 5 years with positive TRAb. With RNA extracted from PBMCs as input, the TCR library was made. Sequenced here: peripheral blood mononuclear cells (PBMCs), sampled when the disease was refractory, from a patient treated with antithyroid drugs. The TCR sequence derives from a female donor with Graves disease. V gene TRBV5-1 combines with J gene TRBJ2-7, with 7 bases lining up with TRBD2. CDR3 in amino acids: CASSLSGRYYEQYF. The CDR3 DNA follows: TGCGCCAGCAGCTTGTCCGGGAGGTACTACGAGCAGTACTTC. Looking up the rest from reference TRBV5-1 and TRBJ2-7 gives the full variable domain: KAGVTQTPRYLIKTRGQQVTLSCSPISGHRSVSWYQQTPGQGLQFLFEYFSETQRNKGNFPGRFSGRQFSNSRSEMNVSTLELGDSALYLCASSLSGRYYEQYFGPGTRLTVT.